This T cell receptor beta chain was identified during a study of radiotherapy plus CTLA-4 blockade in lung cancer. The data were produced by immunoSEQ multiplex PCR, yet TCRdb's version contains in-frame clones alone and is incomplete. Of 56,000 or so clones listed, roughly 80% are singletons. This TCR was recovered from a human donor with non-small cell lung cancer who had a complete response to radiotherapy plus ipilimumab. The sequencing used peripheral blood, collected from a patient treated with radiotherapy plus ipilimumab.

The CDR3 region has the DNA TGTGCCAGCACCCTACAGGCTTCCGGGGCCAACGTCCTGACTTTC. Its translation is CASTLQASGANVLTF. The J gene is TRBJ2-6, the V gene TRBV7-2, with D possibly matching TRBD1 (5 bases). Trimming pared 7 bases from V and 4 bases from J, leaving 14 bases between. The CDR3 extends over 15 amino acids. Germline assignment: CDR1 SGHTA and CDR2 FQGNSA.